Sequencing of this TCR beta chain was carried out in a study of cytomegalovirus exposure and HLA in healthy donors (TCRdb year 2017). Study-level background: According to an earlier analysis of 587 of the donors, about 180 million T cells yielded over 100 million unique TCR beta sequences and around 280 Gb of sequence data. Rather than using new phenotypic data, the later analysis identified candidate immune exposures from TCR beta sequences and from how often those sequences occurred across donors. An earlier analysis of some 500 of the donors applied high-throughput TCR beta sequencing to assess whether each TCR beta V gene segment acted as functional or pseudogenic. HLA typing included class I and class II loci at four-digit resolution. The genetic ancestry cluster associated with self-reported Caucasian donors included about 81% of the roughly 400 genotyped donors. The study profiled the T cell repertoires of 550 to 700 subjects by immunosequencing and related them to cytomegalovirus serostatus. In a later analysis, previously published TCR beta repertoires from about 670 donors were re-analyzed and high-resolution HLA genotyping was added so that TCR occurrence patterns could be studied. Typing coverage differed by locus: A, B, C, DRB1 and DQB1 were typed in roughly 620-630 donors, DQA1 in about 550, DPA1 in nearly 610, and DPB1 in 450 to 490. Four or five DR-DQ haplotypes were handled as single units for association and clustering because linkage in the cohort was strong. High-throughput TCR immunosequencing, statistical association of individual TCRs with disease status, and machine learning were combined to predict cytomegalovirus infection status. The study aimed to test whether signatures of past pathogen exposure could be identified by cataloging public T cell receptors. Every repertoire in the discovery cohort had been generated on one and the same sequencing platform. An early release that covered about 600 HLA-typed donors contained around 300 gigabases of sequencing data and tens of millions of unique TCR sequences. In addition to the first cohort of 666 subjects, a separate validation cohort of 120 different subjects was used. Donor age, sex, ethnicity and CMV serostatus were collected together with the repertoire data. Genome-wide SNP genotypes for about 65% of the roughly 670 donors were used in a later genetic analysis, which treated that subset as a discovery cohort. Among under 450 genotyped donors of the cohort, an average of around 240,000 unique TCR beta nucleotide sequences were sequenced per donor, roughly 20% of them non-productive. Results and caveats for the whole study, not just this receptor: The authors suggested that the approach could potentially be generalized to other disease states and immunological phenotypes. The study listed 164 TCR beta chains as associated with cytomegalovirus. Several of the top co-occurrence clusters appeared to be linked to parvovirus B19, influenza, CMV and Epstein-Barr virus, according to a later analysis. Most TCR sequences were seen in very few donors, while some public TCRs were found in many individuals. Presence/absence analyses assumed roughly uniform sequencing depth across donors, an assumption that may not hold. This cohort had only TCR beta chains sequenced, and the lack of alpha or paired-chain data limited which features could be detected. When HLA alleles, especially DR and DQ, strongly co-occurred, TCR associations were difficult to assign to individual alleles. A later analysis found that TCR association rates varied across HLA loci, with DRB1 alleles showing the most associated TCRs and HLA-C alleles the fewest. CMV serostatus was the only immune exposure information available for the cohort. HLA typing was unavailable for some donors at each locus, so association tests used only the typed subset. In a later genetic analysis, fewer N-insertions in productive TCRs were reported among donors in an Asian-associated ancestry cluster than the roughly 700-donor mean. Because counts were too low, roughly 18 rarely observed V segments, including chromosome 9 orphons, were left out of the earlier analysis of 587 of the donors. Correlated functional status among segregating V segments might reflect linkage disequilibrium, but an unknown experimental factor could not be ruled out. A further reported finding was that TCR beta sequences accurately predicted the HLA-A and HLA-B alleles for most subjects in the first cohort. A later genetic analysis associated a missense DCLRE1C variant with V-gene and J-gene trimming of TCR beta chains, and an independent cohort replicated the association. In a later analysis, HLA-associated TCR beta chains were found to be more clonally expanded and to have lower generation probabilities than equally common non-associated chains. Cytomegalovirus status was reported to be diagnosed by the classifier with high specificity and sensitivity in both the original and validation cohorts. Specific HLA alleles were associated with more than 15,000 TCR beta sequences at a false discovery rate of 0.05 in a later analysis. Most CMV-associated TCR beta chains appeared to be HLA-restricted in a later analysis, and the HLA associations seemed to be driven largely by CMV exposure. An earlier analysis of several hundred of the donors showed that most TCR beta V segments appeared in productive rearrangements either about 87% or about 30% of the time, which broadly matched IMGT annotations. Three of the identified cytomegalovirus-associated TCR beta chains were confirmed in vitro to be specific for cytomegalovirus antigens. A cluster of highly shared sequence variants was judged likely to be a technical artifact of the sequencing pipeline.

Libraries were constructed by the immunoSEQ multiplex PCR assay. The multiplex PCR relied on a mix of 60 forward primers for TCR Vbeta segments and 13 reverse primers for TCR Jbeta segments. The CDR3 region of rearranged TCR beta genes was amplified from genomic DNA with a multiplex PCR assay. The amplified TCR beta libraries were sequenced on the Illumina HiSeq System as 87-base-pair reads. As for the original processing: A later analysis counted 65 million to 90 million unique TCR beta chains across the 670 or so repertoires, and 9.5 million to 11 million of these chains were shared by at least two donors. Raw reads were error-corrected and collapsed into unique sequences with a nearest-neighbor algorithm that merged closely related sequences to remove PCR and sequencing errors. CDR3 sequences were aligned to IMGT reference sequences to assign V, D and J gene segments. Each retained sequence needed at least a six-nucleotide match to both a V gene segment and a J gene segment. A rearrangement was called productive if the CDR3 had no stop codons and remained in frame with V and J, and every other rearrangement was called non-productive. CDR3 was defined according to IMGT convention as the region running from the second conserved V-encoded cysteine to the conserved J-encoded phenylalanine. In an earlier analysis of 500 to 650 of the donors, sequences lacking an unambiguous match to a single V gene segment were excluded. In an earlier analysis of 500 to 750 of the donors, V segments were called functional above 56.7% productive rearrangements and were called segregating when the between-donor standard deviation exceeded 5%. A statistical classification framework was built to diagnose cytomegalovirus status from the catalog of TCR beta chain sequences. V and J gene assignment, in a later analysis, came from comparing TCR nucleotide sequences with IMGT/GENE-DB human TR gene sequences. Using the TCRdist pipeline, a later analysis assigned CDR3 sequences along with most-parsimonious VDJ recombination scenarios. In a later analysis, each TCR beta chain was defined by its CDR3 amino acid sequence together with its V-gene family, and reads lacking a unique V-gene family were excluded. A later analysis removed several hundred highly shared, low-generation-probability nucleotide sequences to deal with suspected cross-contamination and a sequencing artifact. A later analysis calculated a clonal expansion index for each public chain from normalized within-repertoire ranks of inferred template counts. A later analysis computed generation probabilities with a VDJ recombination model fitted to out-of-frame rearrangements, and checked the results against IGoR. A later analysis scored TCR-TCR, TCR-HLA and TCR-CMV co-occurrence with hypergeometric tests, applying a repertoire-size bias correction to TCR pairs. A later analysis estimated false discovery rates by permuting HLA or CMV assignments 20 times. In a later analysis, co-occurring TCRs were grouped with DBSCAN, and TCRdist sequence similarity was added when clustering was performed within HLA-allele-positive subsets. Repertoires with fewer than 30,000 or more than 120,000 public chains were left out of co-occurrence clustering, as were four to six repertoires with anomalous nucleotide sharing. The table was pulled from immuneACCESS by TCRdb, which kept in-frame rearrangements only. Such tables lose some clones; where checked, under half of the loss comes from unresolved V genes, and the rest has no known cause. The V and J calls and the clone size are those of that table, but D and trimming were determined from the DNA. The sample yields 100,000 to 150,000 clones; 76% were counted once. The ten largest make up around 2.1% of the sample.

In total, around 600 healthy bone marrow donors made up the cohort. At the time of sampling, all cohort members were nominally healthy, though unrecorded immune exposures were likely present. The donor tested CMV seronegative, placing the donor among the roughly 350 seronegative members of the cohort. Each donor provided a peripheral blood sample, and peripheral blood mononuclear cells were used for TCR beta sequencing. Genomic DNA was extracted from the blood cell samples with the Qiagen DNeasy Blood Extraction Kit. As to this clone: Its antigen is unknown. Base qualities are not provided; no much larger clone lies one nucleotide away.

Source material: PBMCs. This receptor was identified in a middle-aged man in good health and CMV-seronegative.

The DNA is as follows: TGTGCCATCAGTGACAGGGGATCCTATGGCTACACCTTC. Its protein product is CAISDRGSYGYTF. The sequence joins TRBV10-3 to TRBJ1-2; matching of 6 bases hints at TRBD1 as the D gene. The V and J ends are trimmed by 3 bases and 4 bases, leaving 9 bases between them. Spanning cysteine to phenylalanine, the CDR3 consists of 13 amino acids. Just the 39-base CDR3 DNA is kept, in frame starting at base 1. As encoded in the germline V gene, CDR1 is ENHRY while CDR2 is SYGVKD.